This T cell receptor (beta chain) was found in a study of a mutant IDH1 vaccine in newly diagnosed glioma. This CDR3 has 12 residues. Trimming removed 6 bases from V and 5 bases from J, with 10 bases in between. Germline V gives CDR1 LNHDA, CDR2 SQIVND (reference sequence). The sample's time point: week 23, last vaccination. Doses of 300 ug of mutant IDH1 20-mer peptide were given with topical imiquimod. Worth noting for this clone: What it binds is not known.

Method: immunoSEQ multiplex PCR; TCRdb's copy keeps in-frame clones and lacks some. This sample has some 60,000 clones, with 85% to 90% found just once. The clonotype was recovered from a man aged 40-49 years with glioma. This sample comprised PBMCs, obtained from a glioma patient whose treatment included an IDH1 peptide vaccine. This chain links TRBV19 with TRBJ2-5; D is possibly TRBD2 (5 bases). In DNA, the CDR3 is TGTGCCAGTAGGCTAGCCGGTGAGACCCAGTACTTC. Translating it yields CASRLAGETQYF.